This T cell receptor (beta chain) was captured in a study of blood T cell repertoires in COVID-19. This clone was recorded only once. Only in-frame clones appear in the TCRdb table, and some are missing; sequencing was by immunoSEQ multiplex PCR. The sample includes around 150,000 clones, over 70% seen only once; the top ten take under 15%. The sample taken for sequencing was PBMCs or T cells enriched from blood (not recorded which). The TCR was taken from a woman in her sixties who had recovered from COVID-19.

CDR3 nucleotide sequence: TGTGCCACCCAACAGGGCCACACTGAAGCTTTCTTT. This codes for CATQQGHTEAFF. The chain carries TRBV6-5 and TRBJ1-1; TRBD1 might be the D (6 bases). This CDR3 region has 12 residues. V was shortened by 10 bases and J by 3 bases, with 12 bases between the two germline ends. The germline V gene has CDR1 MNHEY and CDR2 SVGAGI.